The 27 T cell receptor beta chains given below trace back to one sample, sequenced in a study of blood T cell repertoires in COVID-19. The data were produced by immunoSEQ multiplex PCR, yet TCRdb's version contains in-frame clones alone and is incomplete. The data contain about 120,000 clones, around 77% of them seen just once; the ten biggest clones take up 7.9%. The sequenced material came from peripheral blood. Source of these receptors: a human donor in a cohort sampled during active COVID-19.

This chain joins TRBV5-1 and TRBJ2-7, with 8 positions matching TRBD1. The CDR3 runs to 14 residues. Germline values: CDR1 SGHRS, CDR2 YFSETQ. V gave up 4 bases and J gave up 4 bases; unmatched junction bases: 7. The CDR3 DNA reads as TGCGCCAGCAGCCTAGGACAGGGAGTTTACGAGCAGTACTTC. This translates into CASSLGQGVYEQYF.

The chain is built from TRBV27 and TRBJ2-7; TRBD2 matches at 12 bases. Germline CDR1 is MNHEY and CDR2 is SMNVEV (reference sequence). The trim removed 7 bases at V and 6 bases at J, leaving 7 bases unmatched. The CDR3 consists of 14 residues. The CDR3 DNA is TGTGCCAGCAAAGAACCGGGACTAGCGGGCGAGCAGTACTTC. Its protein product is CASKEPGLAGEQYF.

The chain links TRBV30 to TRBJ1-5, with 8 bases fitting TRBD1. This CDR3 contains 15 residues. Germline V gene sequence: CDR1 GTSNPN, CDR2 SVGIG (reference sequence). V lost 3 bases to trimming and J lost 4 bases; unmatched junction nucleotides: 8. The chain's CDR3 is CAWRTGTGLNQPQHF. CDR3 DNA sequence: TGTGCCTGGAGGACCGGGACAGGCCTTAATCAGCCCCAGCATTTT.

V usage is TRBV5-6 and J usage is TRBJ2-1; 11 nucleotides match TRBD1. J lost 7 bases, V lost 4 bases, and 7 bases had no gene match. The CDR3 contains 15 residues. Germline CDR1 is SGHDT and CDR2 is YYEEEE. This chain's CDR3 is CASSPVGQGENEQFF. CDR3 coding DNA: TGTGCCAGCAGCCCAGTGGGACAGGGGGAGAATGAGCAGTTCTTC.

This clone was recorded a few times. The rearrangement links TRBV7-2 to TRBJ2-7; maybe TRBD2 (6 bases). The CDR3 extends over 15 amino acids. Trimming left V 7 bases short and J 2 bases short, with 18 bases between. CDR1 is SGHTA and CDR2 is FQGNSA in the germline V gene. CDR3 amino acids: CASKETNGEAYEQYF. DNA of the CDR3: TGTGCCAGCAAGGAAACGAACGGGGAGGCCTACGAGCAGTACTTC.

The CDR3 DNA reads as TGTGCCAGCAGCATAAACAGGGGGCGGACCGGGGAGCTGTTTTTT. Its protein product is CASSINRGRTGELFF. V and J are TRBV7-3 and TRBJ2-2; 9 bases agree with TRBD1. The trim removed 5 bases at V and 5 bases at J, leaving 6 bases unmatched. The CDR3 runs 15 residues. Germline CDR1 is SGHTA and CDR2 is FQGTGA.

This chain links TRBV6-6 with TRBJ2-1; a weak D match, TRBD1 (7 bases). CDR1 and CDR2 from the germline V gene are MNHNY and SVGAGI (reference sequence). The CDR3 is 16 residues long. Trimming shortened V by 4 bases and J by 8 bases, and 21 bases separated the two germline ends. The CDR3: CASSLQVQGGVDEQFF. The CDR3 bases are TGTGCCAGCAGTTTACAAGTCCAGGGGGGAGTCGATGAGCAGTTCTTC.

The chain carries TRBV11-2 and TRBJ2-7, with D possibly being TRBD1 (6 bases). The CDR3 covers 14 residues. The V end was cut by 1 base, the J end by 2 bases, with 9 bases between. The germline CDR1 and CDR2 sequences are SGHAT and FQNNGV. The CDR3 region has the DNA TGTGCCAGCAGCTTAGCAGGGGAGCCCTACGAGCAGTACTTC. Protein sequence: CASSLAGEPYEQYF.

In DNA form, the CDR3 reads TGTGCCAGCAGTCTATTGGCGACAGGGGGCTTAGCTAACTATGGCTACACCTTC. The encoded protein is CASSLLATGGLANYGYTF. The chain is built from TRBV28 and TRBJ1-2, with 10 nucleotides matching TRBD1. This CDR3 spans 18 amino acids. Germline-derived CDR1 and CDR2 are MDHEN and SYDVKM. The J segment lost 0 bases and the V segment lost 5 bases, leaving 12 bases of the junction unmatched.

This rearrangement joins TRBV19 to TRBJ1-6, with D possibly matching TRBD1 (5 bases). Germline CDR1 LNHDA, CDR2 SQIVND (reference sequence). V lost 7 bases and J 4 bases, leaving 20 bases between the germline ends. The CDR3 covers 17 residues. The CDR3 DNA sequence: TGTGCCAGTATTCTTCTGACAGCCGAAGATTATAATTCACCCCTCCACTTT. Its translation: CASILLTAEDYNSPLHF.

To note about this clone: At the DNA level, this CDR3 is encoded by other sequences in the same sample as well. The chain recombines TRBV19 with TRBJ2-7, with D maybe TRBD1 (5 bases). Germline-derived CDR1 and CDR2 are LNHDA and SQIVND (reference sequence). V was cut by 8 bases and J by 2 bases, with 13 bases left in between. The CDR3 has 13 amino acids. The CDR3 DNA reads TGTGCCAGTTCAAGGCAGGGCCCCTACGAGCAGTACTTC. Its protein is CASSRQGPYEQYF.

V usage is TRBV7-2 and J usage is TRBJ2-7, with 16 bases matching TRBD2. The germline V gene encodes CDR1 SGHTA and CDR2 FQGNSA. V gave up 0 bases and J gave up 7 bases; unmatched junction bases: 3. There are 16 residues in the CDR3. The CDR3 DNA follows: TGTGCCAGCAGCTTAGCGGGACTAGCGGGGGGGCAAGAGCAGTACTTC. It specifies CASSLAGLAGGQEQYF.

V is TRBV19 and J is TRBJ2-7, with 7 bases that match TRBD1. The CDR3 sequence is 14 residues long. Germline assignment: CDR1 LNHDA and CDR2 SQIVND (reference sequence). V lost 4 bases to trimming and J lost 2 bases; unmatched junction nucleotides: 5. The chain's CDR3 is CASSTGGSAYEQYF. DNA of the CDR3: TGTGCCAGTAGTACAGGGGGTAGCGCCTACGAGCAGTACTTC.

V gene TRBV9 combines with J gene TRBJ1-2; TRBD1 matches 9 bases. With V trimmed by 0 bases and J by 4 bases, 7 bases remained unmatched. The CDR3 contains 16 residues. Germline CDR1 reads SGDLS; CDR2 reads YYNGEE. In DNA form, the CDR3 reads TGTGCCAGCAGCGTAGGGAGGACAGGGGAAGCCTATGGCTACACCTTC. Translating gives CASSVGRTGEAYGYTF.

As regards this clone: The conserved phenylalanine or tryptophan is not found at the CDR3 terminus, so this likely reflects a read error. Because the CDR3's place on the DNA is in doubt, the DNA is left out and the CDR3 is given as listed by TCRdb. The V gene is TRBV5-3, the J gene TRBJ1-4; the table's D call, TRBD1, has no DNA check behind it. TRBV5-3 is an open reading frame, and its role is uncertain. The CDR3 adds up to 11 amino acids, both ends counted. The CDR3 loop is CARSLARTRIT.

The CDR3 protein is CASSPGISGVEQYF. The CDR3 DNA follows: TGCGCCAGCAGCCCCGGGATTTCGGGGGTCGAGCAGTACTTC. The chain couples TRBV5-1 to TRBJ2-7, with D tentatively TRBD2 (6 bases). The CDR3 loop spans 14 amino acids. The V gene's germline CDR1 is SGHRS and CDR2 YFSETQ. The ends were cut back, 4 bases at V and 6 bases at J, with 17 bases in the middle.

This sequence joins TRBV5-1 and TRBJ2-7; TRBD1 might be the D (6 bases). This CDR3 contains 16 residues. The V end was cut by 4 bases, the J end by 5 bases, with 22 bases between. Germline V gene sequence: CDR1 SGHRS, CDR2 YFSETQ. This CDR3 is CASSLHPLQGSHEQYF. The CDR3 DNA is TGCGCCAGCAGCCTGCACCCATTACAGGGTAGCCACGAGCAGTACTTC.

The gene calls are TRBV5-4 and TRBJ1-2, with a possible D match to TRBD1 (6 bases). V lost 4 bases and J 4 bases, leaving 11 bases between the germline ends. The CDR3 is made up of 13 amino acids. Germline V gives CDR1 SGHNT, CDR2 YYREEE (reference sequence). Written as DNA, the CDR3 is TGTGCCAGCAGCCCAGGGGTCGGCTATGGCTACACCTTC. This gives the protein CASSPGVGYGYTF.

The chain has TRBV4-1 and TRBJ1-1, with TRBD1 as a possible D gene (6 bases). Germline lookup yields CDR1 MGHRA and CDR2 YSYEKL. V shed 8 bases and J shed 0 bases, with 10 bases lying between them. The CDR3 length is 13 residues. The CDR3 reads CASQGLVNTEAFF. CDR3 nucleotides: TGCGCCAGCCAGGGGTTGGTGAACACTGAAGCTTTCTTT.

This clone was counted only a few times. V usage is TRBV5-1 and J usage is TRBJ2-3; no firm D call. The CDR3 has 15 amino acids. Germline loops: CDR1 SGHRS, CDR2 YFSETQ. The V end was cut by 0 bases, the J end by 0 bases, with 8 bases between. This chain's CDR3 is CASSLVGASTDTQYF. In DNA, the CDR3 is TGCGCCAGCAGCTTGGTGGGCGCTAGCACAGATACGCAGTATTTT.

This sequence joins TRBV19 and TRBJ1-2; TRBD1 matches at 8 bases. This CDR3 contains 12 residues. CDR1 and CDR2 (germline): LNHDA, SQIVND (reference sequence). J was trimmed by 5 bases and V by 5 bases; bases with no gene match: 1. CDR3 loop: CASSGQGYGYTF. The CDR3 coding sequence is TGTGCCAGTAGTGGACAGGGTTATGGCTACACCTTC.

The rearrangement links TRBV27 to TRBJ1-5, with a tentative D call TRBD1 (5 bases). The V gene's germline CDR1 is MNHEY and CDR2 SMNVEV (reference sequence). V was clipped by 1 base and J by 3 bases, with 13 bases between them. CDR3 length equals 16 residues. The CDR3 region is CASSLLGQGLNQPQHF. For the CDR3, the DNA is TGTGCCAGCAGTTTATTAGGCCAGGGTCTCAATCAGCCCCAGCATTTT.

This clone has more than one count but fewer than ten. The chain employs TRBV12-5 and TRBJ2-7; D remains unclear. The V end lost 6 bases, the J end lost 1 base, and 4 bases lay between the germline ends. The CDR3 spans 11 residues. Per the germline V gene, CDR1 is LGHNT and CDR2 is FRNRAP. CDR3 loop: CASGRSYEQYF. As DNA, the CDR3 is TGTGCTAGTGGGAGGTCCTACGAGCAGTACTTC.

The chain couples TRBV10-3 to TRBJ1-1; D perhaps matches TRBD1 (5 bases). CDR3 length equals 13 residues. The V gene's germline CDR1 is ENHRY and CDR2 SYGVKD. Trimming cost V 3 bases and J 7 bases, with 12 bases left between them. In DNA form, the CDR3 reads TGTGCCATCAGTGAACAAGAAGACAGTGAAGCTTTCTTT. It codes for CAISEQEDSEAFF.

The chain employs TRBV5-6 and TRBJ2-7, with 10 bases aligning to TRBD2. With 3 bases clipped from V and 0 bases from J, the junction kept 6 bases outside the gene matches. The CDR3 spans 16 residues. Germline V lookup: CDR1 SGHDT, CDR2 YYEEEE. CDR3: CASSSKTSGFSYEQYF. Written as DNA, the CDR3 is TGTGCCAGCAGCTCCAAGACTAGCGGGTTCTCCTACGAGCAGTACTTC.

The chain recombines TRBV14 with TRBJ2-7; no firm D call. CDR3 length: 12 residues. V was cut by 0 bases and J by 4 bases, with 4 bases left in between. Germline assignment: CDR1 SGHDN and CDR2 FVKESK. DNA of the CDR3: TGTGCCAGCAGCCAAGAGCGTTACGAGCAGTACTTC. Translating gives CASSQERYEQYF.

The chain joins TRBV11-2 to TRBJ1-6; 7 bases match TRBD1. The CDR3 is 15 residues long. V trimming: 4 bases; J trimming: 10 bases; junction bases outside the gene matches: 10. Germline lookup yields CDR1 SGHAT and CDR2 FQNNGV. CDR3 nucleotide sequence: TGTGCCAGCAGCTCAATAACAGGGGAAGAATCACCCCTCCACTTT. It encodes CASSSITGEESPLHF.